The rows below give T cell receptor beta chains drawn from one sample of a study of blood T cell repertoires in COVID-19. Here immunoSEQ multiplex PCR was the method, and the copy in TCRdb shows in-frame clones only, minus some. Of 200,000 to 300,000 clones in the sample, about 87% are singletons; the top ten hold around 3.5%. Sequencing was carried out using peripheral blood. These receptors originate from a woman between 40 and 55 years old with acute or convalescent COVID-19. Each CDR3 is given with its conserved first and last residue. The order of the fields is clone size, D gene, J gene, V gene, CDR3 DNA, CDR3 protein. The D gene is left open where the match is weak. Not every row has a clone size; where given, it reads once, few, many or a size class.

abundance: once
d_gene: .
j_gene: TRBJ2-2
v_gene: TRBV28
CDR3nt: TGTGCCAGCAGTTCATTCCCCCTAGGTCGGGGGAACACCGGGGAGCTGTTTTTT
CDR3aa: CASSSFPLGRGNTGELFF

abundance: .
d_gene: .
j_gene: TRBJ1-1
v_gene: TRBV29-1
CDR3nt: TGCAGCGTTGCAAAAAACACTGAAGCTTTCTTT
CDR3aa: CSVAKNTEAFF

abundance: .
d_gene: TRBD1
j_gene: TRBJ1-1
v_gene: TRBV15
CDR3nt: TGTGCCACCAGAATCAGACAGGGGATGAACACTGAAGCTTTCTTT
CDR3aa: CATRIRQGMNTEAFF

abundance: .
d_gene: .
j_gene: TRBJ1-1
v_gene: TRBV6-5
CDR3nt: TGTGCCAGCAGTTACTCGAGTCAGGCCGACGAAGCTTTCTTT
CDR3aa: CASSYSSQADEAFF

abundance: .
d_gene: .
j_gene: TRBJ2-2
v_gene: TRBV24-1
CDR3nt: TGTGCCACCAGCGACGAACTAGCCGGGGAGCTGTTTTTT
CDR3aa: CATSDELAGELFF

abundance: .
d_gene: TRBD1
j_gene: TRBJ1-2
v_gene: TRBV19
CDR3nt: TGTGCCAGTAGTCGGGGACAGGGGGGATCCTATGGCTACACCTTC
CDR3aa: CASSRGQGGSYGYTF

abundance: .
d_gene: .
j_gene: TRBJ2-2
v_gene: TRBV7-6
CDR3nt: TGTGCCGACGCTAGCGAGACCGGGGAGCTGTTTTTT
CDR3aa: CADASETGELFF

abundance: .
d_gene: TRBD1
j_gene: TRBJ1-5
v_gene: TRBV2
CDR3nt: TGTGCCAGCAGTCGGGACAGGAGGGATCAGCCCCAGCATTTT
CDR3aa: CASSRDRRDQPQHF

abundance: .
d_gene: .
j_gene: TRBJ1-2
v_gene: TRBV6-1
CDR3nt: TGTGCCAGCAGTGAAGCTGCAGGGTGGGGCTATGGCTACACCTTC
CDR3aa: CASSEAAGWGYGYTF

abundance: .
d_gene: .
j_gene: TRBJ1-4
v_gene: TRBV9
CDR3nt: TGTGCCAGCAGCGTAGAGGGGACTAATGAAAAACTGTTTTTT
CDR3aa: CASSVEGTNEKLFF

abundance: once
d_gene: .
j_gene: TRBJ2-2
v_gene: TRBV5-1
CDR3nt: TGCGCCAGCAGCACCGGAGGGGCCGGGGAGCTGTTTTTT
CDR3aa: CASSTGGAGELFF

abundance: .
d_gene: .
j_gene: TRBJ1-2
v_gene: TRBV5-5
CDR3nt: TGTGCCAGCAGCTTGGTCCGCCGCGATGGCTACACCTTC
CDR3aa: CASSLVRRDGYTF

abundance: .
d_gene: TRBD1
j_gene: TRBJ2-3
v_gene: TRBV2
CDR3nt: TGTGCCAGCAGCGAAGGGGGCTCGGGCACAGATACGCAGTATTTT
CDR3aa: CASSEGGSGTDTQYF

abundance: .
d_gene: .
j_gene: TRBJ1-2
v_gene: TRBV29-1
CDR3nt: TGCAGCGTGACCAGGGGCGGGAGTAACTATGGCTACACCTTC
CDR3aa: CSVTRGGSNYGYTF

abundance: .
d_gene: TRBD1
j_gene: TRBJ2-1
v_gene: TRBV5-5
CDR3nt: TGTGCCAGCAGCACCTCCGGGACAGGGGGTTACAATGAGCAGTTCTTC
CDR3aa: CASSTSGTGGYNEQFF

abundance: .
d_gene: TRBD1
j_gene: TRBJ1-5
v_gene: TRBV6-5
CDR3nt: TGTGCCAGCACCCGACAGGGTTTACAGCCCCAGCATTTT
CDR3aa: CASTRQGLQPQHF

abundance: .
d_gene: .
j_gene: TRBJ1-2
v_gene: TRBV18
CDR3nt: TGTGCCAGCTCACCTCGGGAATTCAGGGGCTACACCTTC
CDR3aa: CASSPREFRGYTF

abundance: .
d_gene: TRBD1
j_gene: TRBJ1-5
v_gene: TRBV10-2
CDR3nt: TGCGCCAGCAGTGATAGGGGGCTTCTGCCCCAGCATTTT
CDR3aa: CASSDRGLLPQHF

abundance: .
d_gene: .
j_gene: TRBJ1-1
v_gene: TRBV29-1
CDR3nt: TGCAGCGTTGACCACCCGAGAGCGGGGAACACTGAAGCTTTCTTT
CDR3aa: CSVDHPRAGNTEAFF

abundance: once
d_gene: .
j_gene: TRBJ2-5
v_gene: TRBV2
CDR3nt: TGTGCCAGCGGCGGGGGCCCCCAGGAGACCCAGTACTTC
CDR3aa: CASGGGPQETQYF

abundance: .
d_gene: TRBD1
j_gene: TRBJ1-5
v_gene: TRBV4-1
CDR3nt: TGCGCCAGCAGCCAGACAAGGGGGCGAGGGAGCAATCAGCCCCAGCATTTT
CDR3aa: CASSQTRGRGSNQPQHF

abundance: once
d_gene: TRBD1
j_gene: TRBJ1-4
v_gene: TRBV7-2
CDR3nt: TGTGCCAGCAGTTCCCGAAACAGGGGCGAAAAACTGTTTTTT
CDR3aa: CASSSRNRGEKLFF

abundance: .
d_gene: .
j_gene: TRBJ1-3
v_gene: TRBV11-2
CDR3nt: TGTGCCAGCAGCTTAGGACTGGGTACTGGAAACACCATATATTTT
CDR3aa: CASSLGLGTGNTIYF

abundance: .
d_gene: .
j_gene: TRBJ2-5
v_gene: TRBV4-2
CDR3nt: TGTGCCAGCAGCCTTCGGGGGTTACTCCAAGAGACCCAGTACTTC
CDR3aa: CASSLRGLLQETQYF

abundance: .
d_gene: TRBD1
j_gene: TRBJ1-5
v_gene: TRBV19
CDR3nt: TGTGCCAGTCGACTACAGGGGTATCAGCCCCAGCATTTT
CDR3aa: CASRLQGYQPQHF

abundance: .
d_gene: TRBD1
j_gene: TRBJ1-1
v_gene: TRBV2
CDR3nt: TGTGCCAGCAGTTTCCATTCGAGGGCGGGACAGTATAGCACTGAAGCTTTCTTT
CDR3aa: CASSFHSRAGQYSTEAFF

abundance: .
d_gene: .
j_gene: TRBJ1-2
v_gene: TRBV2
CDR3nt: TGTGCCAGCAGTGCGTGGGGGGTGGAAGGCTACACCTTC
CDR3aa: CASSAWGVEGYTF

abundance: .
d_gene: .
j_gene: TRBJ2-2
v_gene: TRBV6-1
CDR3nt: TGTGCCAGCAGTGAGCAGGGGAACACCGGGGAGCTGTTTTTT
CDR3aa: CASSEQGNTGELFF

abundance: .
d_gene: .
j_gene: TRBJ2-6
v_gene: TRBV2
CDR3nt: TGTGCCAGCAGTGAAAGGGGCAGGGGCTCTGGGGCCAACGTCCTGACTTTC
CDR3aa: CASSERGRGSGANVLTF

abundance: once
d_gene: TRBD1
j_gene: TRBJ1-2
v_gene: TRBV18
CDR3nt: TGTGCCAGCTCATACCGGACAGGGGCCCACTATGGCTACACCTTC
CDR3aa: CASSYRTGAHYGYTF

abundance: .
d_gene: .
j_gene: TRBJ2-3
v_gene: TRBV2
CDR3nt: TGTGCCAGCAGACGGGACTTCCAGAGCACAGATACGCAGTATTTT
CDR3aa: CASRRDFQSTDTQYF

abundance: once
d_gene: TRBD2
j_gene: TRBJ2-5
v_gene: TRBV6-2/TRBV6-3
CDR3nt: TGTGCCAGCAGTTACGGGGGGACTAGCGGGGGCCACCAAGAGACCCAGTACTTC
CDR3aa: CASSYGGTSGGHQETQYF

abundance: .
d_gene: TRBD2
j_gene: TRBJ2-6
v_gene: TRBV9
CDR3nt: TGTGCCAGCAGCGAGACTAGCGGGGGGACTGGGGCCAACGTCCTGACTTTC
CDR3aa: CASSETSGGTGANVLTF

abundance: .
d_gene: TRBD1
j_gene: TRBJ1-6
v_gene: TRBV10-2
CDR3nt: TGCGCCAGCAGTGAGTCGACCGGGACAGGGAATTCACCCCTCCACTTT
CDR3aa: CASSESTGTGNSPLHF

abundance: .
d_gene: .
j_gene: TRBJ2-5
v_gene: TRBV19
CDR3nt: TGTGCCAGTAGTATACGGGTCCGGGGCAGGGAGGCGGAGACCCAGTACTTC
CDR3aa: CASSIRVRGREAETQYF

abundance: .
d_gene: .
j_gene: TRBJ1-1
v_gene: TRBV19
CDR3nt: TGTGCCAGTAGGGAGACAGGCAGAAACACTGAAGCTTTCTTT
CDR3aa: CASRETGRNTEAFF

abundance: .
d_gene: TRBD1
j_gene: TRBJ1-2
v_gene: TRBV29-1
CDR3nt: TGCAGCGTTGAAGGACAGGGAGCTGGCTACACCTTC
CDR3aa: CSVEGQGAGYTF

abundance: .
d_gene: .
j_gene: TRBJ2-3
v_gene: TRBV7-2
CDR3nt: TGTGCCAGCAGCTCCCGGAGGGGCCGGACTCTGATCACAGATACGCAGTATTTT
CDR3aa: CASSSRRGRTLITDTQYF

abundance: .
d_gene: TRBD2
j_gene: TRBJ2-2
v_gene: TRBV6-5
CDR3nt: TGTGCCAGCAGTTCACTAGCGGGGGAGTACACCGGGGAGCTGTTTTTT
CDR3aa: CASSSLAGEYTGELFF

abundance: .
d_gene: TRBD1
j_gene: TRBJ1-2
v_gene: TRBV6-6
CDR3nt: TGTGCCAGCATTCAAGACCGGGACAGGTTTATTGGTGGCTACACCTTC
CDR3aa: CASIQDRDRFIGGYTF

abundance: .
d_gene: TRBD1
j_gene: TRBJ1-2
v_gene: TRBV5-5
CDR3nt: TGTGCCAGCAGCTTGCAGGGGGGCTATGGCTACACCTTC
CDR3aa: CASSLQGGYGYTF

abundance: .
d_gene: TRBD1
j_gene: TRBJ2-2
v_gene: TRBV13
CDR3nt: TGTGCCAGCAGCTTATCGGCAGGGGGCACCGGGGAGCTGTTTTTT
CDR3aa: CASSLSAGGTGELFF

abundance: .
d_gene: TRBD2
j_gene: TRBJ2-5
v_gene: TRBV4-1
CDR3nt: TGCGCCCCCCGCCAACGGGGGGGGACTCCGCTTTTTCCAGAGACCCAGTACTTC
CDR3aa: CAPRQRGGTPLFPETQYF

abundance: once
d_gene: .
j_gene: TRBJ2-6
v_gene: TRBV2
CDR3nt: TGTGCCAGCAGTCTCAGGGCTGGGGCCAACGTCCTGACTTTC
CDR3aa: CASSLRAGANVLTF

abundance: once
d_gene: TRBD2
j_gene: TRBJ2-1
v_gene: TRBV29-1
CDR3nt: TGCAGCGTTGTAATAGCTATGGGGACTAGCGATGAGCAGTTCTTC
CDR3aa: CSVVIAMGTSDEQFF

abundance: .
d_gene: TRBD1
j_gene: TRBJ1-1
v_gene: TRBV3-1/TRBV3-2
CDR3nt: TGTGCCAGCAGCCCGATTACAGGGGCGGAGAAGAACACTGAAGCTTTCTTT
CDR3aa: CASSPITGAEKNTEAFF

abundance: .
d_gene: .
j_gene: TRBJ1-5
v_gene: TRBV11-2
CDR3nt: TGTGCCAGCAGCTACAGGGTAGGGGGCAATCAGCCCCAGCATTTT
CDR3aa: CASSYRVGGNQPQHF

abundance: .
d_gene: .
j_gene: TRBJ2-3
v_gene: TRBV10-3
CDR3nt: TGTGCCATCAGTGAGTCGGGGACACCCGGAGATACGCAGTATTTT
CDR3aa: CAISESGTPGDTQYF

abundance: .
d_gene: TRBD1
j_gene: TRBJ1-2
v_gene: TRBV27
CDR3nt: TGTGCCAGCAGTTCCTACTACAGGGGGCGCGGCTATGGCTACACCTTC
CDR3aa: CASSSYYRGRGYGYTF

abundance: .
d_gene: TRBD2
j_gene: TRBJ2-1
v_gene: TRBV6-5
CDR3nt: TGTGCCAGCAGGGGACTAGCGGGGGGGCCTGGTGAGCAGTTCTTC
CDR3aa: CASRGLAGGPGEQFF

abundance: .
d_gene: TRBD2
j_gene: TRBJ2-2
v_gene: TRBV2
CDR3nt: TGTGCCAGCAGCGCTAGCGGGGGGTCTCCCCCCGGGGAGCTGTTTTTT
CDR3aa: CASSASGGSPPGELFF

abundance: .
d_gene: TRBD1
j_gene: TRBJ1-4
v_gene: TRBV19
CDR3nt: TGTGCCAGTAGTAGGTGGGGACAGGGTATCAGTGAAAAACTGTTTTTT
CDR3aa: CASSRWGQGISEKLFF

abundance: once
d_gene: .
j_gene: TRBJ2-3
v_gene: TRBV4-2
CDR3nt: TGTGCCAGCAGCTCTCCGAGAAACACAGATACGCAGTATTTT
CDR3aa: CASSSPRNTDTQYF